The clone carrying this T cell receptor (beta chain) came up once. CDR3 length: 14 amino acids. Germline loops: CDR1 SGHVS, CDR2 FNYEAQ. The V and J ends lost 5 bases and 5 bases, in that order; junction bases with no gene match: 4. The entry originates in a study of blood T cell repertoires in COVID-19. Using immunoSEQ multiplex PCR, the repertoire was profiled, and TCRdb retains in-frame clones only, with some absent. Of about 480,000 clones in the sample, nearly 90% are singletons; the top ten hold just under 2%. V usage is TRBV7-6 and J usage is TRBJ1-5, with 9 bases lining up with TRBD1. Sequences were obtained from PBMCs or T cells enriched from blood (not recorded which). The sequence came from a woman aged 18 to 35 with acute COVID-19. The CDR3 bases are TGTGCCAGCAGCCAAGGGACAGGGTATCAGCCCCAGCATTTT. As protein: CASSQGTGYQPQHF.